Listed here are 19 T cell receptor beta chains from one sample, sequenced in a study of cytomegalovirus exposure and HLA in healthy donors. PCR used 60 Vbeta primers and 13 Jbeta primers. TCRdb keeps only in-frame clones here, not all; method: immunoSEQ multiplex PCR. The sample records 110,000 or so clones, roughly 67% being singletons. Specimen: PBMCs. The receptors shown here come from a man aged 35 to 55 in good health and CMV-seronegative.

CDR3 coding DNA: TGTGCCAGCAGTTTAAGCGAGGTCTATGGCTACACCTTC. This gives the protein CASSLSEVYGYTF. The chain employs TRBV28 and TRBJ1-2; D unclear. V lost 2 bases and J lost 4, with 8 bases in between. Per the germline V gene, CDR1 is MDHEN and CDR2 is SYDVKM. The CDR3 totals 13 residues.

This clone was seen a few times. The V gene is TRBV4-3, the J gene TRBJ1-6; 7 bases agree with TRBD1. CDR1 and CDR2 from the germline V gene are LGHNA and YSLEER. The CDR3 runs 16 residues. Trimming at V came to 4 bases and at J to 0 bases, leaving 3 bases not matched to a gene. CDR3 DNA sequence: TGCGCCAGCAGCCCGGACAGGATCTCCTATAATTCACCCCTCCACTTT. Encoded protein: CASSPDRISYNSPLHF.

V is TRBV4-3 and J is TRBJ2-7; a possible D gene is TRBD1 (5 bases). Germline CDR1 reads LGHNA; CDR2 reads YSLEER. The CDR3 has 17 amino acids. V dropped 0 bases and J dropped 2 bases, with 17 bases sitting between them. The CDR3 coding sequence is TGCGCCAGCAGCCAAGATTTTGCACAGGCGATTGCCTACGAGCAGTACTTC. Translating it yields CASSQDFAQAIAYEQYF.

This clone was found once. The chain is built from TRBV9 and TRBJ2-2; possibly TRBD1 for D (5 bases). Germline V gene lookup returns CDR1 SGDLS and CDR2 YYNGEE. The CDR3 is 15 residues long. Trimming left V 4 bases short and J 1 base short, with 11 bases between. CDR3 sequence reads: CASSSPDRNTGELFF. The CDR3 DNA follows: TGTGCCAGCAGCTCCCCTGACAGGAACACCGGGGAGCTGTTTTTT.

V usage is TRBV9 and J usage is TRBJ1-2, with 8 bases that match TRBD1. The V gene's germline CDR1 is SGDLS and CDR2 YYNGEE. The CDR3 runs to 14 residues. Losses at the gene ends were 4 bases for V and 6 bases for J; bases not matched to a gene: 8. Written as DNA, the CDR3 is TGTGCCAGCAGCTCCACCAGGGGGCTGGATGGCTACACCTTC. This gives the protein CASSSTRGLDGYTF.

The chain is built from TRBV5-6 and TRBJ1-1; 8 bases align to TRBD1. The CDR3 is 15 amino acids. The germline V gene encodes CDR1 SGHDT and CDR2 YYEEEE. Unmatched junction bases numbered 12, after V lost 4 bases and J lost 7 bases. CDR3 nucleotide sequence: TGTGCCAGCAGCGCCCGACAGGGGATAGGGGTTGAAGCTTTCTTT. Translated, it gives CASSARQGIGVEAFF.

The CDR3 DNA sequence: TGTGCCACCAGCAGAGATAGAGGCGGTGGGACACAAGCTTTCTTT. It encodes CATSRDRGGGTQAFF. The J gene is TRBJ1-1, the V gene TRBV15, with a weak D call TRBD1 (6 bases). The CDR3 totals 15 residues. CDR1 and CDR2 from the germline V gene are LNHNV and YYDKDF (reference sequence). Trimming removed 0 bases from V and 9 bases from J, with 17 bases in between.

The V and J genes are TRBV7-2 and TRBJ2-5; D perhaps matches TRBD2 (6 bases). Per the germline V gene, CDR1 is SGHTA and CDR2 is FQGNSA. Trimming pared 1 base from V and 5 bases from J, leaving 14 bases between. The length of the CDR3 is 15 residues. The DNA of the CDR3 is TGTGCCAGCAGCTTAGTGTCCCGTCGGGAGGAGACCCAGTACTTC. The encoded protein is CASSLVSRREETQYF.

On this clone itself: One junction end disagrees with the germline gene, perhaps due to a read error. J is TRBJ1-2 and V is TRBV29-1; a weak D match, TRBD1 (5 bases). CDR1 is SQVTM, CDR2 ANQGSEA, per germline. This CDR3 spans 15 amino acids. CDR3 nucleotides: TGCAGCGTCCCGTGGGGCAGCGTCACCAACTATGGCTACCCCTTC. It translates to CSVPWGSVTNYGYPF.

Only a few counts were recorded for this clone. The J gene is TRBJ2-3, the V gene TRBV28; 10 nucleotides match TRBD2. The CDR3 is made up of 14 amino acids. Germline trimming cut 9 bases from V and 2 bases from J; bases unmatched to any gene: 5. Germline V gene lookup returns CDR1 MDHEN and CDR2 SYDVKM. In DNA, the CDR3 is TGTGCCAGTCAAAGCGGGGGGGACACAGATACGCAGTATTTT. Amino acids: CASQSGGDTDTQYF. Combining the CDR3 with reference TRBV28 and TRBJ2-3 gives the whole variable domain DVKVTQSSRYLVKRTGEKVFLECVQDMDHENMFWYRQDPGLGLRLIYFSYDVKMKEKGDIPEGYSVSREKKERFSLILESASTNQTSMYLCASQSGGDTDTQYFGPGTRLTVL.

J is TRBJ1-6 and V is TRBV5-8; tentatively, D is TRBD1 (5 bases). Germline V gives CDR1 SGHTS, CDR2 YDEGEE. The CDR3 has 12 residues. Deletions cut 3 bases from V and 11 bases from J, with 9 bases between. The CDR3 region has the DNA TGTGCCAGCAGCTATGACAGAGCACCCCTCCACTTT. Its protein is CASSYDRAPLHF.

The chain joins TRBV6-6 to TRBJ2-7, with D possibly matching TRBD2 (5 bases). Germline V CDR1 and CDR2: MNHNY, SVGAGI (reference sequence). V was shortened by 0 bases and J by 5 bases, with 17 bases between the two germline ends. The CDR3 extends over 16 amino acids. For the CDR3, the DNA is TGTGCCAGCAGTTACTCGAGGCATGCCCCAGCGGACGAGCAGTACTTC. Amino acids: CASSYSRHAPADEQYF.

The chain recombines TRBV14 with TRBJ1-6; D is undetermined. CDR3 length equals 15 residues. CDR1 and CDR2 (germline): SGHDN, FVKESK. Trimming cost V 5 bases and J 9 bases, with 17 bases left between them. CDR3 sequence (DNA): TGTGCCAGCAGCGAATTGATCATTGGGAGTTCACCCCTCCACTTT. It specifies CASSELIIGSSPLHF.

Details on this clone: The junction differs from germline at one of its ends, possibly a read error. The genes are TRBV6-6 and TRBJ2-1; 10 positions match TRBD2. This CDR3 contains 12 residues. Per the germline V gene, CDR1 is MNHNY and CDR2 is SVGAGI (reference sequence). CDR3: CGASGGNNEQFF. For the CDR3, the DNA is TGCGGTGCTAGCGGGGGAAACAATGAGCAGTTCTTC.

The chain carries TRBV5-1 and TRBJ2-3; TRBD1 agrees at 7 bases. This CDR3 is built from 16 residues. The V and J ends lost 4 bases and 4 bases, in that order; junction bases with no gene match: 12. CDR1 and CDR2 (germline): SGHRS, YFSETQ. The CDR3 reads CASSLFNRGSADTQYF. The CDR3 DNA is TGCGCCAGCAGCCTATTTAACAGGGGATCGGCAGATACGCAGTATTTT.

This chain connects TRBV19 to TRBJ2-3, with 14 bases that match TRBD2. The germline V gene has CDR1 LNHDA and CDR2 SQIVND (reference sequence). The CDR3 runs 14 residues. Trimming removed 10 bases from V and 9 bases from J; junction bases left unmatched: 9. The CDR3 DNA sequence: TGTGCCACCCGACTAGCGGGGGGGCCTAAGACGCAGTATTTT. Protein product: CATRLAGGPKTQYF. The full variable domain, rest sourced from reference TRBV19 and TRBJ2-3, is DGGITQSPKYLFRKEGQNVTLSCEQNLNHDAMYWYRQDPGQGLRLIYYSQIVNDFQKGDIAEGYSVSREKKESFPLTVTSAQKNPTAFYLCATRLAGGPKTQYFGPGTRLTVL.

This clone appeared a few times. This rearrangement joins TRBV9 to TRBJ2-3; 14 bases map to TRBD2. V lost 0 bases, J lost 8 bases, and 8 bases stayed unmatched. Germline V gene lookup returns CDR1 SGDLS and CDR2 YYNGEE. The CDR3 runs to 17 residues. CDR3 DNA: TGTGCCAGCAGCGTAGCTCGGACTAGCGGGGGGTTAGCTACGCAGTATTTT. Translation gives CASSVARTSGGLATQYF. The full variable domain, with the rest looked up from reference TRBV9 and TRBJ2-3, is DSGVTQTPKHLITATGQRVTLRCSPRSGDLSVYWYQQSLDQGLQFLIQYYNGEERAKGNILERFSAQQFPDLHSELNLSSLELGDSALYFCASSVARTSGGLATQYFGPGTRLTVL.

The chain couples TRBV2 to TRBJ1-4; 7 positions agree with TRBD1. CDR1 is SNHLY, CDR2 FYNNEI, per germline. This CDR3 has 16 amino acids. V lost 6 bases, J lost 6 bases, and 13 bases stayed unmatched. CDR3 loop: CASRSIRGVVDEKLFF. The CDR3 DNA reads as TGTGCCAGCAGATCTATCAGGGGGGTTGTGGATGAAAAACTGTTTTTT. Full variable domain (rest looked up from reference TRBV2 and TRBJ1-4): EPEVTQTPSHQVTQMGQEVILRCVPISNHLYFYWYRQILGQKVEFLVSFYNNEISEKSEIFDDQFSVERPDGSNFTLKIRSTKLEDSAMYFCASRSIRGVVDEKLFFGSGTQLSVL.

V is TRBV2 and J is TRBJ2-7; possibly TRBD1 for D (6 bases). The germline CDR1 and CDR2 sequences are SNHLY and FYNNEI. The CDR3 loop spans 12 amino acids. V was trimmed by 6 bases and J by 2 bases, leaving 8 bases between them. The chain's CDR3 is CASRQGTYEQYF. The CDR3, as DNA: TGTGCCAGCAGGCAGGGGACCTACGAGCAGTACTTC.